The clone carrying this T cell receptor (beta chain) showed up just a few times. No antigen is known for it. The Oncomine TCR Beta short-read assay was applied to DNA of cultured CD4+ T cells. In TCRdb, the PCR reads were re-called with MiXCR into one record per CDR3 protein. The table has some 10,000 distinct CDR3 sequences, approximately 60% seen once. The sample belongs to a study of vaccination and CD4 T cells after COVID-19. Study details: Convalescent donors: six male, four female; seven Caucasian, two Asian, one multiracial, two Hispanic.

This CDR3 region has 15 residues. Trimming removed 7 bases at V and 5 bases at J, with 17 bases between. Germline V CDR1 and CDR2: SGHVS, FQNEAQ. Treatment defined: roughly ten-day PBMC culture with coronavirus spike peptide pools or control peptides (ViraFEST assay). The sequenced sample consisted of CD4+ T cells from blood, cultured in vitro. The receptor comes from a human donor who had recovered from COVID-19. The chain employs TRBV7-8 and TRBJ2-2; D gene ambiguous. The CDR3 bases are TGTGCCAGCACCCTTACGCGGTTAAGTACCGGGGAGCTGTTTTTT. Residues: CASTLTRLSTGELFF. The variable domain in full, completed from reference TRBV7-8 and TRBJ2-2, reads GAGVSQSPRYKVAKRGQDVALRCDPISGHVSLFWYQQALGQGPEFLTYFQNEAQLDKSGLPSDRFFAERPEGSVSTLKIQRTQQEDSAVYLCASTLTRLSTGELFFGEGSRLTVL.